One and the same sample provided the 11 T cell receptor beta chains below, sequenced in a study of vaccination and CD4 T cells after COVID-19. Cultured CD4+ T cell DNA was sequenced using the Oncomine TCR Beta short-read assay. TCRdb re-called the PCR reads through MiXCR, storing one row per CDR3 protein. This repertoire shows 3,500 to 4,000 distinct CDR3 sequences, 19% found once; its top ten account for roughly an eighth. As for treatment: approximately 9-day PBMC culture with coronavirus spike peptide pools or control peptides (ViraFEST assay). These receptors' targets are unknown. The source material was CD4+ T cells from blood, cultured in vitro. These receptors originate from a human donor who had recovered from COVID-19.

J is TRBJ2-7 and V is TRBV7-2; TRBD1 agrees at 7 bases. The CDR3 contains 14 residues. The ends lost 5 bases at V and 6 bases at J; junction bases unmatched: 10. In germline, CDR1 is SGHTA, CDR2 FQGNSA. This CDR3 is CASSPQGPSGEQYF. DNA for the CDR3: TGTGCCAGCAGCCCACAGGGGCCGTCCGGCGAGCAGTACTTC.

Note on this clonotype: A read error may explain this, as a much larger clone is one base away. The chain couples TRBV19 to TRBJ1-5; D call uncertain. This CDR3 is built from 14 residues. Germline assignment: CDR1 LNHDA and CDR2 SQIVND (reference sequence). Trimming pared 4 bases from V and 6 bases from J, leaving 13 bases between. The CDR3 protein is CASSTPAFSQPQHF. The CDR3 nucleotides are TGTGCCAGTAGTACCCCGGCCTTTAGTCAGCCCCAGCATTTT.

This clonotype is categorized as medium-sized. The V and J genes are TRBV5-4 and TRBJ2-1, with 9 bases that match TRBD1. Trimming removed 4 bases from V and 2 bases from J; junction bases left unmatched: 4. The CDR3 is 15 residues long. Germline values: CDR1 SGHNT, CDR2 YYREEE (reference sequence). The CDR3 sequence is CASSPDRGAYNEQFF. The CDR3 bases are TGTGCCAGCAGCCCGGACAGGGGCGCCTACAATGAGCAGTTCTTC.

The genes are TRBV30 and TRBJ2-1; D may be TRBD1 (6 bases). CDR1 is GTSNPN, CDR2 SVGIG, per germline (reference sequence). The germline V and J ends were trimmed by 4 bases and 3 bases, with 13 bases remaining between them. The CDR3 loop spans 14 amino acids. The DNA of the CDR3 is TGTGCCTGGAACACCGGGACACGCTACAATGAGCAGTTCTTC. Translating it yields CAWNTGTRYNEQFF.

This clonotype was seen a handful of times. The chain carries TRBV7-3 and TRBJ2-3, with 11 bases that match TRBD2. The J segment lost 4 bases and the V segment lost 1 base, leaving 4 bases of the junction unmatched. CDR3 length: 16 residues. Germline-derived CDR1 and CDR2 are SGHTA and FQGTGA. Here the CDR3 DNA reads TGTGCCAGCAGCTTAAATAGCGGGGGGGCCGCAGATACGCAGTATTTT. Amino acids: CASSLNSGGAADTQYF.

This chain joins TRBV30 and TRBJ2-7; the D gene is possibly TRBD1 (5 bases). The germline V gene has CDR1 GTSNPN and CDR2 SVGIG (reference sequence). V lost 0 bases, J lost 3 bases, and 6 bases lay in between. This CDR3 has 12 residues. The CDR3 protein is CAWSVGHYEQYF. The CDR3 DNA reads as TGTGCCTGGAGTGTAGGACACTACGAGCAGTACTTC.

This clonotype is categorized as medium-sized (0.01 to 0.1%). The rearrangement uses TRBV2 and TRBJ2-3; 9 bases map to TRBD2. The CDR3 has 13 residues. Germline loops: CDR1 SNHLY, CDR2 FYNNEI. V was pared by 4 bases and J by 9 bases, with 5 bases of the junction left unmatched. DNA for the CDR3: TGTGCCAGCAGTGGTGCGGGGGGGCGCACGCAGTATTTT. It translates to CASSGAGGRTQYF.

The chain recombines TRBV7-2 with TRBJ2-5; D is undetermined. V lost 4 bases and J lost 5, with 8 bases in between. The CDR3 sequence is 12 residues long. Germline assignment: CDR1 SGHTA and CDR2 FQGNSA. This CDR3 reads CASSSQQETQYF. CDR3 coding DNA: TGTGCCAGCAGCTCCCAGCAGGAGACCCAGTACTTC.

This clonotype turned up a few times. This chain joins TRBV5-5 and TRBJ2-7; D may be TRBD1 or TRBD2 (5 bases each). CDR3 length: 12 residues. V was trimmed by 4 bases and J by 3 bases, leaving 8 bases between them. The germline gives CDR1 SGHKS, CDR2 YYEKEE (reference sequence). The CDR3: CASSLGGYEQYF. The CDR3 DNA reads TGTGCCAGCAGCCTTGGGGGCTACGAGCAGTACTTC.

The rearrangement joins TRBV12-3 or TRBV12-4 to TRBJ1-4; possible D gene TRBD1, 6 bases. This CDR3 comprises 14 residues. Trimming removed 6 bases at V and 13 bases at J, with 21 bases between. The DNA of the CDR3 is TGTGCCAGCAGAGGGGGGGGTGCGGGGGTAGGACTGTTTTTT. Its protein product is CASRGGGAGVGLFF.

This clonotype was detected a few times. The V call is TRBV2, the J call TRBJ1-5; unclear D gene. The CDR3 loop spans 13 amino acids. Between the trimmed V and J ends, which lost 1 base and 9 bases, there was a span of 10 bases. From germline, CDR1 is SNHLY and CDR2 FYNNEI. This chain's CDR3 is CASSEGHPLPQHF. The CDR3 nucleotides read TGTGCCAGCAGTGAAGGGCATCCGCTGCCCCAGCATTTT.